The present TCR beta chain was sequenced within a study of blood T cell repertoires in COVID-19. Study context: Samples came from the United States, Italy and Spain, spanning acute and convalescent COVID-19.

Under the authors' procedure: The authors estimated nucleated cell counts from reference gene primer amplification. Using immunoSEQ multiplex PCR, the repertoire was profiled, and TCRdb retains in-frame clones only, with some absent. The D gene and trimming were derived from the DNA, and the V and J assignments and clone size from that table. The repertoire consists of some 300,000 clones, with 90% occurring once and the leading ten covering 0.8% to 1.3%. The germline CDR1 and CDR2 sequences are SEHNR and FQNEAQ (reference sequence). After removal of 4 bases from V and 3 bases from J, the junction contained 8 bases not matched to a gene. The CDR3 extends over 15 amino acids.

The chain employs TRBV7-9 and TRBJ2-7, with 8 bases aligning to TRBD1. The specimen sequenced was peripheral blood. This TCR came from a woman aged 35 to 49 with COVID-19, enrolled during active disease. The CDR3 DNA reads TGTGCCAGCAGCTCCCCTCGGACAGGGAACTACGAGCAGTACTTC. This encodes CASSSPRTGNYEQYF.